A single sample is the source of the 16 T cell receptor beta chains below, sequenced in a study of CD4 T cells in relation to SARS-CoV-2 and coronaviruses. CD4+ T cells from unexposed donors were obtained before the COVID-19 pandemic (2011-2018). CD4+ T cells were isolated from the cells after roughly 11 days of culture. Measured with immunoSEQ multiplex PCR; TCRdb has only the in-frame clones, and not every one. Among 20,000 to 25,000 clones, approximately 82% were seen once, and the ten largest hold 17%. These receptors' antigens are unknown. Sequenced input: CD4+ T cells from PBMCs, cultured in vitro. These receptors all come from a human donor in good health.

The chain is built from TRBV3-1 (or the pseudogene TRBV3-2) and TRBJ2-5; 8 bases fit TRBD2. CDR1 is LGHDT, CDR2 YNNKEL, per germline (reference sequence). V dropped 5 bases and J dropped 3; count of bases not matched to a gene: 5. This CDR3 spans 14 amino acids. The CDR3 region has the DNA TGTGCCAGCAGCAAACTAGCGGCAGAAGAGACCCAGTACTTC. It is translated as CASSKLAAEETQYF.

The chain combines TRBV7-3 with TRBJ2-1, with D possibly called TRBD1 or TRBD2 (5 bases each). Germline V lookup: CDR1 SGHTA, CDR2 FQGTGA. V was cut by 0 bases and J by 8 bases, with 11 bases left in between. The CDR3 has 14 residues. The CDR3 nucleotides read TGTGCCAGCAGCTTAACTACGAGGGGCGATGAGCAGTTCTTC. It encodes CASSLTTRGDEQFF.

The chain combines TRBV6-5 with TRBJ2-3; 8 nucleotides align to TRBD1. The germline CDR1 and CDR2 sequences are MNHEY and SVGAGI. This CDR3 has 15 residues. V trimming: 6 bases; J trimming: 2 bases; junction bases outside the gene matches: 7. CDR3 loop: CASRRTGLFTDTQYF. CDR3 DNA sequence: TGTGCCAGCAGACGGACAGGGTTATTCACAGATACGCAGTATTTT.

The chain has TRBV3-1 (or the pseudogene TRBV3-2) and TRBJ1-2; 7 bases map to TRBD1. This CDR3 is built from 16 residues. V lost 1 base and J lost 4; bases outside the gene matches: 9. Germline loops: CDR1 LGHDT, CDR2 YNNKEL (reference sequence). The CDR3 DNA sequence: TGTGCCAGCAGCCAAGCTTTCGACCGGACAGGCTATGGCTACACCTTC. It is translated as CASSQAFDRTGYGYTF.

This clone was seen a handful of times. Other DNA sequences of this sample code for an identical CDR3. The genes are TRBV5-6 and TRBJ1-4; 7 bases align to TRBD1. Per the germline V gene, CDR1 is SGHDT and CDR2 is YYEEEE. V lost 0 bases to trimming and J lost 6 bases; unmatched junction nucleotides: 2. There are 14 residues in the CDR3. The DNA for the CDR3 is TGTGCCAGCAGCTTGGCCGGGACAGATGAAAAACTGTTTTTT. This translates into CASSLAGTDEKLFF.

V and J are TRBV28 and TRBJ2-7; D unclear. Germline lookup yields CDR1 MDHEN and CDR2 SYDVKM. This CDR3 comprises 13 residues. The V gene lost 3 bases and the J gene lost 0 bases, with 6 bases spanning the gap. The chain's CDR3 is CASSLLSSYEQYF. The CDR3 DNA reads TGTGCCAGCAGTTTGTTGAGCTCCTACGAGCAGTACTTC.

V and J are TRBV14 and TRBJ1-2, with D tentatively TRBD1 (6 bases). Germline CDR1 is SGHDN and CDR2 is FVKESK. The CDR3 covers 15 residues. V lost 0 bases and J lost 5, with 13 bases in between. CDR3 residues: CASSQESGAEYGYTF. The CDR3, as DNA: TGTGCCAGCAGCCAAGAGTCGGGGGCAGAGTATGGCTACACCTTC.

The V gene is TRBV12-3 or TRBV12-4, the J gene TRBJ2-1, with D perhaps TRBD1 (5 bases). The germline V and J ends were trimmed by 6 bases and 3 bases, with 9 bases remaining between them. The CDR3 is 13 residues long. The CDR3 DNA is TGTGCCAGCAGCCCGACAGACTACAATGAGCAGTTCTTC. Residues: CASSPTDYNEQFF.

The chain links TRBV7-2 to TRBJ2-1; 8 nucleotides agree with TRBD2. Germline loops: CDR1 SGHTA, CDR2 FQGNSA. After removal of 5 bases from V and 5 bases from J, the junction contained 11 bases not matched to a gene. This CDR3 is 16 amino acids long. This chain's CDR3 is CASSPRTSNHNNEQFF. CDR3 DNA: TGTGCCAGCAGCCCCCGGACTAGCAACCACAACAATGAGCAGTTCTTC.

This clone was counted only a few times. As DNA, the CDR3 is TGTGCCAGCAGTTACTCCCCGACTGGTGGGGTATACAATGAGCAGTTCTTC. Amino acid sequence: CASSYSPTGGVYNEQFF. The J gene is TRBJ2-1, the V gene TRBV6-2 or TRBV6-3; D gene uncertain. The CDR3 sequence is 17 residues long. Germline CDR1 MNHEY, CDR2 SVGEGT. Trimming shortened V by 0 bases and J by 4 bases, and 16 bases separated the two germline ends.

The chain joins TRBV2 to TRBJ1-5; 7 nucleotides match TRBD1. This CDR3 contains 14 residues. The germline gives CDR1 SNHLY, CDR2 FYNNEI. V was clipped by 6 bases and J by 6 bases; unmatched bases: 8. The DNA for the CDR3 is TGTGCCAGCAGCGCGACAGGGCTTGGTCAGCCCCAGCATTTT. Residues: CASSATGLGQPQHF.

The chain recombines TRBV12-5 with TRBJ2-1, with 11 positions matching TRBD2. The germline V gene has CDR1 LGHNT and CDR2 FRNRAP. Trimming at V came to 6 bases and at J to 2 bases, leaving 12 bases not matched to a gene. The CDR3 covers 18 residues. The CDR3 loop reads CASGAHQLAGDTYNEQFF. The CDR3 nucleotides read TGTGCTAGTGGGGCACACCAACTAGCGGGAGACACCTACAATGAGCAGTTCTTC.

The chain links TRBV12-3 or TRBV12-4 to TRBJ1-2, with a possible D match to TRBD1 (6 bases). There are 13 residues in the CDR3. V was cut by 5 bases and J by 4 bases, with 11 bases left in between. In nucleotides, the CDR3 is TGTGCCAGCAGTCAAACAGGGTCCTATGGCTACACCTTC. Translated: CASSQTGSYGYTF.

This clone has more than one count but fewer than ten. The chain has TRBV4-2 and TRBJ1-1; possible D gene TRBD1, 5 bases. The CDR3 has 15 amino acids. Germline V gene data show CDR1 as LGHNA and CDR2 as YNFKEQ. V lost 1 base, J lost 0 bases, and 9 bases lay in between. CDR3: CASSQVSDMNTEAFF. For the CDR3, the DNA is TGTGCCAGCAGCCAAGTGTCGGACATGAACACTGAAGCTTTCTTT.

J is TRBJ2-1 and V is TRBV5-4; 7 nucleotides match TRBD1. This CDR3 comprises 16 residues. J lost 0 bases, V lost 4 bases, and 7 bases had no gene match. The germline CDR1 and CDR2 sequences are SGHNT and YYREEE (reference sequence). As DNA, the CDR3 is TGTGCCAGCAGCCGGACAGGACTCAACTCCTACAATGAGCAGTTCTTC. Encoded protein: CASSRTGLNSYNEQFF.

V gene TRBV5-1 combines with J gene TRBJ2-5; TRBD1 matches at 10 bases. V was clipped by 4 bases and J by 5 bases; unmatched bases: 5. CDR1 SGHRS and CDR2 YFSETQ come from the germline V gene. The length of the CDR3 is 14 residues. The DNA of the CDR3 is TGCGCCAGCAGCCGGGGACAGGGGATGGAGACCCAGTACTTC. This codes for CASSRGQGMETQYF.